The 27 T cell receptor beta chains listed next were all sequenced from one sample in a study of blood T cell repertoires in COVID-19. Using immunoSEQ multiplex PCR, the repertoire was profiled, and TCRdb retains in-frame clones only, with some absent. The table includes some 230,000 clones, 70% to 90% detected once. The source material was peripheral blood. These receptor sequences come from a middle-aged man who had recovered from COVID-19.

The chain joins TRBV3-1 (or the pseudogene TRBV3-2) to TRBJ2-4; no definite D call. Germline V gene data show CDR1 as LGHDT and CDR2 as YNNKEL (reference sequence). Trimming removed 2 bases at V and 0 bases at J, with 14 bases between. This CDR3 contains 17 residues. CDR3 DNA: TGTGCCAGCAGCCAAAGTTCGCCGACTTTAGCCAAAAACATTCAGTACTTC. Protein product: CASSQSSPTLAKNIQYF.

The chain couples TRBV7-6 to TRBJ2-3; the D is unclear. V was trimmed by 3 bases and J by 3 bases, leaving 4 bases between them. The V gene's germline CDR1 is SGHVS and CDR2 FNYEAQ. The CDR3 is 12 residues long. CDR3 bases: TGTGCCAGCAGCTTCCTGACAGATACGCAGTATTTT. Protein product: CASSFLTDTQYF. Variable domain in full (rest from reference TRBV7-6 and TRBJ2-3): GAGVSQSPRYKVTKRGQDVALRCDPISGHVSLYWYRQALGQGPEFLTYFNYEAQQDKSGLPNDRFSAERPEGSISTLTIQRTEQRDSAMYRCASSFLTDTQYFGPGTRLTVL.

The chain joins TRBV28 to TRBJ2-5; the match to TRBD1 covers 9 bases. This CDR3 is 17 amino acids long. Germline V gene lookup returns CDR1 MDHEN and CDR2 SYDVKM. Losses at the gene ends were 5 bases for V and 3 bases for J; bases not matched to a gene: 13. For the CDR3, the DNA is TGTGCCAGCAGTCTTTCAAAACCGGGACAGGGAGAAGAGACCCAGTACTTC. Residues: CASSLSKPGQGEETQYF.

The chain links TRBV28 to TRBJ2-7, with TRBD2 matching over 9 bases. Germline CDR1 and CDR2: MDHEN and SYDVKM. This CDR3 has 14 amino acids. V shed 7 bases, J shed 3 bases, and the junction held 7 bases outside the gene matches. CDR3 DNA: TGTGCCAGCACCCTTAGCGGGGGTAACTACGAGCAGTACTTC. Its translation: CASTLSGGNYEQYF.

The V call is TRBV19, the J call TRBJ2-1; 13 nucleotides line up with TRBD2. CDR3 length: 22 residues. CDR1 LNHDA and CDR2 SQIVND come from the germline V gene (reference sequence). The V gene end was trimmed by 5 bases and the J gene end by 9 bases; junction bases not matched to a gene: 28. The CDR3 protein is CASSPRRAGRNELAGGPGEQFF. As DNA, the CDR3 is TGTGCCAGTAGTCCCCGCCGTGCAGGGAGGAACGAACTAGCGGGAGGGCCAGGTGAGCAGTTCTTC.

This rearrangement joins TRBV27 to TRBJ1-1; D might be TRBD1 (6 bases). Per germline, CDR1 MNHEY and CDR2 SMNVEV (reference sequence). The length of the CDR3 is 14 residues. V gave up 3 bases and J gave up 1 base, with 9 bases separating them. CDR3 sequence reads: CASSLSDRNTEAFF. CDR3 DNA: TGTGCCAGCAGTTTGTCGGACAGGAACACTGAAGCTTTCTTT.

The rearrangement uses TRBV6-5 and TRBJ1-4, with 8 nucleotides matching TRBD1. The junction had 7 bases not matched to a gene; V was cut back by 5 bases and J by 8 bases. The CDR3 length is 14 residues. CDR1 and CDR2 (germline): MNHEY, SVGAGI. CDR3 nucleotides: TGTGCCAGCAGTCCTGGACAGGGAGGGGAAAAACTGTTTTTT. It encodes CASSPGQGGEKLFF.

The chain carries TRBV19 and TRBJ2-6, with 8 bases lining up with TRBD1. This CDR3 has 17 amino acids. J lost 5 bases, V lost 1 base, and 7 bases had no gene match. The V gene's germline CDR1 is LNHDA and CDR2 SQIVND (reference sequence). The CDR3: CASSIVPGQGRANVLTF. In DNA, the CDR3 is TGTGCCAGTAGTATAGTTCCCGGACAGGGAAGGGCCAACGTCCTGACTTTC.

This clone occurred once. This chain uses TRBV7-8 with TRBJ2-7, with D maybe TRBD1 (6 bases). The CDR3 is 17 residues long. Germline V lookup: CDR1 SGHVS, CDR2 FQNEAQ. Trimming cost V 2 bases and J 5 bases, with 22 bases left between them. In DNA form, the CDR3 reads TGTGCCAGCAGCTTATCTACACAGGGCCACGATCTGGACGAGCAGTACTTC. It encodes CASSLSTQGHDLDEQYF.

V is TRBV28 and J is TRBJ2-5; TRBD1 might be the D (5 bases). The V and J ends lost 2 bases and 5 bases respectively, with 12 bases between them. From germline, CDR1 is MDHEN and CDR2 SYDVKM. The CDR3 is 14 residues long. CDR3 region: CASSLARAMETQYF. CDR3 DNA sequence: TGTGCCAGCAGTTTAGCCAGGGCAATGGAGACCCAGTACTTC.

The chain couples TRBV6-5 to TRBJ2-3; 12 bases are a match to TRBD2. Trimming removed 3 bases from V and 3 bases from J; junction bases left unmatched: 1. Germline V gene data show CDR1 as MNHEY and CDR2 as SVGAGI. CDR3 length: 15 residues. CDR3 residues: CASSYLAGGTDTQYF. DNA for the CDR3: TGTGCCAGCAGTTATCTAGCGGGAGGGACAGATACGCAGTATTTT.

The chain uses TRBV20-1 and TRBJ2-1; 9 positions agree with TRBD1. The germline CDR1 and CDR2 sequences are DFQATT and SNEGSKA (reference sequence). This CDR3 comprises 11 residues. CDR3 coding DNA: TGCAGGGCGACAGGGGGCAATGAGCAGTTCTTC. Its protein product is CRATGGNEQFF.

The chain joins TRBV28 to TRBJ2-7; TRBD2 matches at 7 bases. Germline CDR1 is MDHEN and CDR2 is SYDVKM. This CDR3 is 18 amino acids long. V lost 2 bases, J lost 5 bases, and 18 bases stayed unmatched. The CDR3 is CASSLTGGLAGPGNEQYF. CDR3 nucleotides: TGTGCCAGCAGTTTAACCGGGGGGTTAGCGGGCCCCGGGAACGAGCAGTACTTC.

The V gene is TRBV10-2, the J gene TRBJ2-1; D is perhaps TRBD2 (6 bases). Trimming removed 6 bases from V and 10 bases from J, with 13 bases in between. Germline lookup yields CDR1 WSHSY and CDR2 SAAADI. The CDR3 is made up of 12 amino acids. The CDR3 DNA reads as TGCGCCAGCAGCCCGGGACTCCCCGAGCAGTTCTTC. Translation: CASSPGLPEQFF.

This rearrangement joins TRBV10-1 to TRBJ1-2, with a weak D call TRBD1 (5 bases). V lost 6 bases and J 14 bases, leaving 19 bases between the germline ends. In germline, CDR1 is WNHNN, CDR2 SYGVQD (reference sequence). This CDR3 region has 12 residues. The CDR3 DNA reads TGCGCCAGCAGCCCCGGGCCTGGGGACTATACCTTC. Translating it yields CASSPGPGDYTF.

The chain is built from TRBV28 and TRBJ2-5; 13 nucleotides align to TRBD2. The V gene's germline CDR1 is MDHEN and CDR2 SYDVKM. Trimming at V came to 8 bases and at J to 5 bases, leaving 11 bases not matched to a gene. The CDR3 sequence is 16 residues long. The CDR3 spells CASPPGTSGVAETQYF. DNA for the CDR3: TGTGCCAGCCCCCCCGGGACTAGCGGGGTTGCGGAGACCCAGTACTTC.

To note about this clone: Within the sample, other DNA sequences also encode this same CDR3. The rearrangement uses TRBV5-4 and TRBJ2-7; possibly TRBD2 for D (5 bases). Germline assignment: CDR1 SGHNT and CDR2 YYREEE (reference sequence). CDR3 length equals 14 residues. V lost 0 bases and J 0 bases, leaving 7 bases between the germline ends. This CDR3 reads CASSLGGSSYEQYF. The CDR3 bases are TGTGCCAGCAGCTTGGGTGGGAGCTCCTACGAGCAGTACTTC.

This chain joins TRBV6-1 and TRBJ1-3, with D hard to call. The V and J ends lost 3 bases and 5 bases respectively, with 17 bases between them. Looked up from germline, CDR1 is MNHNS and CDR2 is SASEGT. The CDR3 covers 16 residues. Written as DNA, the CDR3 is TGTGCCAGCAGTGATTGGCAGACTCGAAGTCGAAACACCATATATTTT. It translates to CASSDWQTRSRNTIYF.

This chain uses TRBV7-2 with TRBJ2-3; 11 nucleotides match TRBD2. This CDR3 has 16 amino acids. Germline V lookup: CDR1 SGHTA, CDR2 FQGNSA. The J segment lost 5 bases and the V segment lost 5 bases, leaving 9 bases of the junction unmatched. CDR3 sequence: CASSPRLAGTLDTQYF. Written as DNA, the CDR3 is TGTGCCAGCAGCCCTCGACTAGCGGGAACTCTAGATACGCAGTATTTT.

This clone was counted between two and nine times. Here the CDR3 DNA reads TGTGCCATCAGCGAGGGGACTAGCGGGAGAGATGGGCAGTACTTC. Protein product: CAISEGTSGRDGQYF. The rearrangement joins TRBV10-3 to TRBJ2-7, with TRBD2 matching over 14 bases. Germline V CDR1 and CDR2: ENHRY, SYGVKD. Trimming removed 6 bases from V and 9 bases from J; junction bases left unmatched: 10. The CDR3 loop spans 15 amino acids.

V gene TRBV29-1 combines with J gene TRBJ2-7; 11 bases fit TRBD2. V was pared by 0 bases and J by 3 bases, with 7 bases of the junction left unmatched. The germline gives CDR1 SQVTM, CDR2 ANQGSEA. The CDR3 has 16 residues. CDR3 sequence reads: CSVEDPLAGGDYEQYF. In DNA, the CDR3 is TGCAGCGTTGAAGATCCCTTAGCGGGAGGGGACTACGAGCAGTACTTC.

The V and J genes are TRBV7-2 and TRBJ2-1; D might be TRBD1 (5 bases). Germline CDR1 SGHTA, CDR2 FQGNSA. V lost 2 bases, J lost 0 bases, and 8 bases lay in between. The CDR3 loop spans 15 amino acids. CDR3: CASSLTGSSYNEQFF. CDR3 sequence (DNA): TGTGCCAGCAGCTTAACAGGCAGCTCCTACAATGAGCAGTTCTTC.

The CDR3 coding sequence is TGTGCCAGCAGCTTACGGGACAGGGGATACGAGCAGTACTTC. Translation gives CASSLRDRGYEQYF. The chain joins TRBV5-4 to TRBJ2-7; 10 nucleotides align to TRBD1. The CDR3 runs to 14 residues. CDR1 is SGHNT and CDR2 is YYREEE in the germline V gene (reference sequence). V gave up 2 bases and J gave up 4 bases; unmatched junction bases: 3.

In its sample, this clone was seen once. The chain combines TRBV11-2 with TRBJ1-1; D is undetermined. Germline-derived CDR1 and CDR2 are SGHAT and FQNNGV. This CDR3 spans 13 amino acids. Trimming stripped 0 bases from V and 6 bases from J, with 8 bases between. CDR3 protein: CASSLDYRAEAFF. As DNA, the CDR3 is TGTGCCAGCAGCTTAGACTACCGTGCTGAAGCTTTCTTT. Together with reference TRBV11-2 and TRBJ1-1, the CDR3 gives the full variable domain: EAGVAQSPRYKIIEKRQSVAFWCNPISGHATLYWYQQILGQGPKLLIQFQNNGVVDDSQLPKDRFSAERLKGVDSTLKIQPAKLEDSAVYLCASSLDYRAEAFFGQGTRLTVV.

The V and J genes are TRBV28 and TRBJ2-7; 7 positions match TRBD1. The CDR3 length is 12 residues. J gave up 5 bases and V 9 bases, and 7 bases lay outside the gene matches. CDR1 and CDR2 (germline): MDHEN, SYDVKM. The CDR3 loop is CASTTGTHEQYF. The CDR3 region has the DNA TGTGCCAGTACGACAGGGACGCACGAGCAGTACTTC.

The chain's CDR3 is CASSQDRGSGPQYF. DNA for the CDR3: TGTGCCAGCAGCCAAGACCGGGGGAGTGGACCGCAGTATTTT. The chain recombines TRBV4-2 with TRBJ2-3; weak D call: TRBD2 (6 bases). The CDR3 has 14 amino acids. Germline V gives CDR1 LGHNA, CDR2 YNFKEQ. The V end lost 0 bases, the J end lost 10 bases, and 14 bases lay between the germline ends.

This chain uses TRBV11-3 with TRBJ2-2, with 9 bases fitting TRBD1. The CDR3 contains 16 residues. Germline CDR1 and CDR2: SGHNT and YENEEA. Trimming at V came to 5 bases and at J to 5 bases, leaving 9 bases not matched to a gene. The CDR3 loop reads CASSTRGQGKTGELFF. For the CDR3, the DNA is TGTGCCAGCAGCACACGCGGACAGGGGAAAACCGGGGAGCTGTTTTTT.